The T cell receptor (beta chain) under discussion was sequenced for a study of T cell responses to AZD1222 COVID-19 vaccine. The wider study: Pooled together were second doses at about 4 or about 12 weeks. Study-level points and caveats: The donors showed a predominance of white British ancestry and of females, with possible underestimation of clonal diversity. Baseline antibody screening turned up just a handful of seropositive AZD1222 recipients.

Germline assignment: CDR1 SGHKS and CDR2 YYEKEE (reference sequence). The length of the CDR3 is 13 residues. Between the trimmed V and J ends, which lost 4 bases and 9 bases, there was a span of 16 bases. A word on this clone: Its cognate antigen is unknown.

The method was immunoSEQ multiplex PCR; TCRdb's version includes in-frame clones alone and lacks a portion of them. The sample has some 95,000 clones, roughly 89% seen once. This chain uses TRBV5-5 with TRBJ1-2; D is unclear. The source of this sequence is an adult in good health. The sample here was peripheral blood, taken on day 0 of AZD1222 vaccination. DNA for the CDR3: TGTGCCAGCAGCCCTCAGGATTTTCGTCGCTACACCTTC. Encoded protein: CASSPQDFRRYTF.